This T cell receptor beta chain was sequenced for a study of shared clonotypes between healthy human individuals. Study results and limitations: Relative to memory subsets, naive subsets generally showed larger estimated richness.

The CDR3 is made up of 15 amino acids. Germline V gene data show CDR1 as SEHNR and CDR2 as FQNEAQ (reference sequence). The V gene lost 3 bases and the J gene lost 3 bases, with 14 bases spanning the gap. TCRdb's copy holds only in-frame clones and misses some; the assay was immunoSEQ multiplex PCR. The sample shows about 1.5 million clones, around 97% of them seen only once. Details on this clone: Its antigen remains unidentified.

The TCR originated in a man aged 30-40 years in good health. The rearrangement links TRBV7-9 to TRBJ1-1; D possibly corresponds to TRBD1 (6 bases). The specimen sequenced was naive CD4+ T cells sorted from blood. The sample's subset: CD45RA+ positively selected. CDR3 sequence reads: CASSLEQGMHTEAFF. The CDR3 DNA reads as TGTGCCAGCAGCTTGGAACAGGGAATGCACACTGAAGCTTTCTTT.